The 16 T cell receptor beta chains in this list originate from one sample, sequenced in a study of response to subunit inactivated influenza vaccine. Using its own MiXCR run on the RT-PCR reads, TCRdb lists one record per CDR3 protein. Of 550,000 to 650,000 distinct CDR3 sequences listed, approximately 12% were seen once; the top ten hold 10%. Material: PBMCs from blood, obtained on the day of vaccination. Source of these receptors: a man in his forties or fifties who received an inactivated influenza vaccine.

The genes are TRBV5-1 and TRBJ2-1; TRBD1 might be the D (5 bases). Germline CDR1 and CDR2: SGHRS and YFSETQ. CDR3 length: 15 residues. V lost 0 bases and J 6 bases, leaving 13 bases between the germline ends. CDR3 DNA sequence: TGCGCCAGCAGCTTGGGCCGTCGGCAGGGCAATGAGCAGTTCTTC. It encodes CASSLGRRQGNEQFF.

The chain has TRBV7-2 and TRBJ2-7; D gene ambiguous. In germline, CDR1 is SGHTA, CDR2 FQGNSA. Between the trimmed V and J ends, which lost 1 base and 3 bases, there was a span of 13 bases. The CDR3 spans 15 residues. The CDR3 DNA reads TGTGCCAGCAGCTTAGGGGCAGGACCATACTACGAGCAGTACTTC. This sequence encodes CASSLGAGPYYEQYF.

The chain uses TRBV14 and TRBJ2-2, with 7 bases aligning to TRBD1. CDR1 is SGHDN, CDR2 FVKESK, per germline. CDR3 length equals 15 residues. The ends lost 4 bases at V and 3 bases at J; junction bases unmatched: 5. CDR3 sequence: CASSPDRADTGELFF. The DNA of the CDR3 is TGTGCCAGCAGCCCCGACAGGGCGGACACCGGGGAGCTGTTTTTT. The whole variable domain, filled in from reference TRBV14 and TRBJ2-2, reads EAGVTQFPSHSVIEKGQTVTLRCDPISGHDNLYWYRRVMGKEIKFLLHFVKESKQDESGMPNNRFLAERTGGTYSTLKVQPAELEDSGVYFCASSPDRADTGELFFGEGSRLTVL.

The genes are TRBV7-9 and TRBJ2-7; 7 bases align to TRBD2. V shed 8 bases and J 3 bases; nucleotides not matched to a gene: 7. The germline V gene encodes CDR1 SEHNR and CDR2 FQNEAQ (reference sequence). This CDR3 contains 13 residues. The CDR3 region has the DNA TGTGCCAGCTCCCTAGCGGAGTACTACGAGCAGTACTTC. Protein sequence: CASSLAEYYEQYF.

This clonotype was picked up many times. The rearrangement joins TRBV5-1 to TRBJ1-2; 7 bases align to TRBD1. V shed 5 bases, J shed 6 bases, and the junction held 7 bases outside the gene matches. Germline values: CDR1 SGHRS, CDR2 YFSETQ. The CDR3 contains 13 residues. The CDR3 DNA reads TGCGCCAGCAGGTATGACAGGGACGATGGCTACACCTTC. Its protein product is CASRYDRDDGYTF. Complete variable domain (other parts from reference TRBV5-1 and TRBJ1-2): KAGVTQTPRYLIKTRGQQVTLSCSPISGHRSVSWYQQTPGQGLQFLFEYFSETQRNKGNFPGRFSGRQFSNSRSEMNVSTLELGDSALYLCASRYDRDDGYTFGSGTRLTVV.

This clonotype was recorded many times. The chain uses TRBV4-2 and TRBJ2-4; unclear D gene. CDR1 and CDR2 (germline): LGHNA, YNFKEQ. V lost 1 base, J lost 0 bases, and 4 bases lay in between. This CDR3 spans 14 amino acids. CDR3 coding DNA: TGTGCCAGCAGCCAAGTGCTAGCCAAAAACATTCAGTACTTC. It translates to CASSQVLAKNIQYF.

This clonotype was observed a handful of times. The V and J genes are TRBV15 and TRBJ2-5; D possibly corresponds to TRBD1 (6 bases). The CDR3 loop spans 16 amino acids. Trimming shortened V by 2 bases and J by 4 bases, and 17 bases separated the two germline ends. Looked up from germline, CDR1 is LNHNV and CDR2 is YYDKDF (reference sequence). This chain's CDR3 is CATSRPPGHKGETQYF. As DNA, the CDR3 is TGTGCCACCAGCAGACCCCCGGGACACAAGGGAGAGACCCAGTACTTC.

This clonotype was counted once. The gene calls are TRBV6-2 or TRBV6-3 and TRBJ2-4, with D maybe TRBD2 (6 bases). Trimming pared 3 bases from V and 0 bases from J, leaving 18 bases between. In germline, CDR1 is MNHEY, CDR2 SVGEGT. This CDR3 is built from 18 residues. DNA for the CDR3: TGTGCCAGCAGTTATCATTTGCCCGGGACTGCAGCCAAAAACATTCAGTACTTC. It is translated as CASSYHLPGTAAKNIQYF.

The gene calls are TRBV2 and TRBJ1-5; 8 nucleotides line up with TRBD1. The CDR3 has 20 residues. The germline CDR1 and CDR2 sequences are SNHLY and FYNNEI. V lost 5 bases to trimming and J lost 0 bases; unmatched junction nucleotides: 18. CDR3 DNA sequence: TGTGCCAGCAGTTTCATCCCCGGACAGGGCGCGATATATAGCAATCAGCCCCAGCATTTT. Encoded protein: CASSFIPGQGAIYSNQPQHF. Full variable domain (rest looked up from reference TRBV2 and TRBJ1-5): EPEVTQTPSHQVTQMGQEVILRCVPISNHLYFYWYRQILGQKVEFLVSFYNNEISEKSEIFDDQFSVERPDGSNFTLKIRSTKLEDSAMYFCASSFIPGQGAIYSNQPQHFGDGTRLSIL.

This clonotype turned up a few times. The chain combines TRBV18 with TRBJ2-2; D possibly corresponds to TRBD1 (6 bases). The V and J ends lost 2 bases and 6 bases respectively, with 10 bases between them. Germline CDR1 is KGHSH and CDR2 is LQKENI. The CDR3 extends over 14 amino acids. CDR3 amino acids: CASSPRTEAGELFF. CDR3 DNA sequence: TGTGCCAGCTCACCAAGGACAGAAGCCGGGGAGCTGTTTTTT.

This clonotype came up many times. V is TRBV4-3 and J is TRBJ1-6, with no clear D. The ends were cut back, 0 bases at V and 10 bases at J, with 10 bases in the middle. This CDR3 comprises 14 residues. Germline loops: CDR1 LGHNA, CDR2 YSLEER. The CDR3 region is CASSQDGSRSPLHF. DNA for the CDR3: TGCGCCAGCAGCCAAGACGGGTCTAGGTCACCCCTCCACTTT.

This chain links TRBV15 with TRBJ2-5; 7 bases match TRBD2. The CDR3 is 14 amino acids. Losses at the gene ends were 0 bases for V and 7 bases for J; bases not matched to a gene: 5. The germline V gene encodes CDR1 LNHNV and CDR2 YYDKDF (reference sequence). CDR3 loop: CATSRDGLEATQYF. The CDR3 DNA reads TGTGCCACCAGCAGAGATGGACTAGAGGCGACCCAGTACTTC.

This clonotype has only a few counts. This sequence joins TRBV18 and TRBJ1-5, with D perhaps matching TRBD1 (5 bases). Germline CDR1 KGHSH, CDR2 LQKENI. This CDR3 spans 16 amino acids. V dropped 5 bases and J dropped 7 bases, with 21 bases sitting between them. The CDR3 region is CASSEAPTRGGQPQHF. The CDR3, as DNA: TGTGCCAGCTCAGAAGCTCCGACAAGGGGTGGGCAGCCCCAGCATTTT.

The chain joins TRBV12-3 or TRBV12-4 to TRBJ2-2; maybe TRBD1 (6 bases). V shed 7 bases and J shed 6 bases, with 18 bases lying between them. There are 15 residues in the CDR3. CDR3 nucleotides: TGTGCCAGCACCTACTCCAACAGGGCCTCCGGGGAGCTGTTTTTT. It encodes CASTYSNRASGELFF.

The chain uses TRBV10-1 and TRBJ2-3; 7 nucleotides match TRBD1. The CDR3 has 15 residues. Germline assignment: CDR1 WNHNN and CDR2 SYGVQD (reference sequence). V trimming: 6 bases; J trimming: 5 bases; junction bases outside the gene matches: 11. In DNA, the CDR3 is TGCGCCAGCAGCCCAAGACAGGGTGTGGGAGATACGCAGTATTTT. Amino acids: CASSPRQGVGDTQYF.

This clonotype has only a few counts. The J gene is TRBJ2-5, the V gene TRBV28; D remains ambiguous. CDR3 length: 16 amino acids. The germline gives CDR1 MDHEN, CDR2 SYDVKM. V lost 3 bases, J lost 7 bases, and 21 bases lay in between. CDR3: CASSFWSASQEVTQYF. For the CDR3, the DNA is TGTGCCAGCAGTTTCTGGTCGGCTAGTCAGGAAGTGACCCAGTACTTC. Together with reference TRBV28 and TRBJ2-5, the CDR3 gives the full variable domain: DVKVTQSSRYLVKRTGEKVFLECVQDMDHENMFWYRQDPGLGLRLIYFSYDVKMKEKGDIPEGYSVSREKKERFSLILESASTNQTSMYLCASSFWSASQEVTQYFGPGTRLLVL.